One and the same sample provided the 29 T cell receptor beta chains below, sequenced in a study of T cell responses to AZD1222 COVID-19 vaccine. The table came from immunoSEQ multiplex PCR; TCRdb's copy has only in-frame clones and leaves some out. In the table there are 110,000 or so clones, roughly 90% of which are singletons. Sequenced material: peripheral blood, taken on day 0 of MenACWY control vaccination. These receptors were taken from an adult in good health.

V gene TRBV11-3 combines with J gene TRBJ2-1, with 11 bases identical to TRBD1. CDR3 length: 14 amino acids. The V and J ends lost 5 bases and 6 bases, in that order; junction bases with no gene match: 3. Germline CDR1 SGHNT, CDR2 YENEEA. In DNA, the CDR3 is TGTGCCAGCAGCATAGGGACAGGGGGCAATGAGCAGTTCTTC. This codes for CASSIGTGGNEQFF.

The chain combines TRBV4-1 with TRBJ2-7, with D unclear. Per the germline V gene, CDR1 is MGHRA and CDR2 is YSYEKL. The CDR3 spans 15 residues. V gave up 8 bases and J gave up 4 bases, with 21 bases separating them. The CDR3 nucleotides are TGCGCCAGCGGTGACGACCCGTCGGGCGGATACGAGCAGTACTTC. Protein: CASGDDPSGGYEQYF.

The V and J genes are TRBV5-1 and TRBJ2-2; TRBD1 agrees at 8 bases. V gave up 7 bases and J gave up 1 base; unmatched junction bases: 0. The CDR3 loop spans 13 amino acids. The germline V gene has CDR1 SGHRS and CDR2 YFSETQ. The CDR3 loop is CASGQGNTGELFF. CDR3 DNA: TGCGCCAGCGGACAGGGGAACACCGGGGAGCTGTTTTTT.

The genes are TRBV6-5 and TRBJ1-6; TRBD1 is a possible D gene (6 bases). The CDR3 covers 16 residues. The V end was cut by 0 bases, the J end by 7 bases, with 13 bases between. In germline, CDR1 is MNHEY, CDR2 SVGAGI. CDR3 amino acids: CASSYSTGLGNSPLHF. CDR3 bases: TGTGCCAGCAGTTACTCTACAGGGCTGGGCAATTCACCCCTCCACTTT.

J is TRBJ1-1 and V is TRBV5-1; no reliable D call. V was shortened by 0 bases and J by 0 bases, with 6 bases between the two germline ends. CDR1 is SGHRS and CDR2 is YFSETQ in the germline V gene. The CDR3 is made up of 14 amino acids. The CDR3 DNA follows: TGCGCCAGCAGCTTGGATTTCCTGAACACTGAAGCTTTCTTT. The encoded protein is CASSLDFLNTEAFF.

The chain recombines TRBV7-9 with TRBJ2-5, with D uncertain. Germline values: CDR1 SEHNR, CDR2 FQNEAQ (reference sequence). V was clipped by 1 base and J by 0 bases, with 9 bases between them. This CDR3 is 15 amino acids long. CDR3 DNA: TGTGCCAGCAGCTTAGTAGGCGAGTACCAAGAGACCCAGTACTTC. Translating gives CASSLVGEYQETQYF.

This clone was detected once. The chain is built from TRBV2 and TRBJ1-2; D not certain. V was pared by 5 bases and J by 7 bases, with 11 bases between. CDR3 size: 12 residues. Germline V gene lookup returns CDR1 SNHLY and CDR2 FYNNEI. The CDR3 nucleotides are TGTGCCAGCAGTAAGGGAGGGTTTGGCTACACCTTC. Translation gives CASSKGGFGYTF.

CDR3 DNA: TGCAGCGTTGAAGACTACAGAAATCTCAGGGAAAGGTCCTACAATGAGCAGTTCTTC. Amino acids: CSVEDYRNLRERSYNEQFF. The chain joins TRBV29-1 to TRBJ2-1; maybe TRBD1 (5 bases). Trimming pared 0 bases from V and 1 base from J, leaving 22 bases between. The CDR3 sequence is 19 residues long. The V gene's germline CDR1 is SQVTM and CDR2 ANQGSEA.

The chain links TRBV29-1 to TRBJ2-3, with TRBD2 matching over 8 bases. Germline V lookup: CDR1 SQVTM, CDR2 ANQGSEA. The CDR3 has 15 residues. V lost 4 bases and J lost 1; bases outside the gene matches: 7. The CDR3 DNA sequence: TGCAGCGTTGCCGGGGGGGCCGAGGGCACAGATACGCAGTATTTT. Translation gives CSVAGGAEGTDTQYF.

The gene calls are TRBV5-1 and TRBJ2-2, with 7 bases matching TRBD1. The CDR3 loop spans 15 amino acids. Germline lookup yields CDR1 SGHRS and CDR2 YFSETQ. V lost 5 bases, J lost 0 bases, and 4 bases stayed unmatched. The CDR3 sequence is CASSWDRPNTGELFF. The CDR3 DNA sequence: TGCGCCAGCAGTTGGGACAGACCGAACACCGGGGAGCTGTTTTTT.

This rearrangement joins TRBV7-2 to TRBJ2-1, with a possible D match to TRBD2 (6 bases). V lost 0 bases and J 8 bases, leaving 11 bases between the germline ends. The CDR3 sequence is 14 residues long. In germline, CDR1 is SGHTA, CDR2 FQGNSA. Here the CDR3 DNA reads TGTGCCAGCAGCTTAGCAGGGAGGAGCGATGAGCAGTTCTTC. Translation: CASSLAGRSDEQFF.

The chain carries TRBV27 and TRBJ1-2; 7 bases fit TRBD1. Germline trimming cut 5 bases from V and 5 bases from J; bases unmatched to any gene: 11. The CDR3 consists of 15 residues. From germline, CDR1 is MNHEY and CDR2 SMNVEV (reference sequence). The CDR3 loop is CASSPGQAPGYGYTF. The CDR3 DNA sequence: TGTGCCAGCAGTCCCGGACAGGCCCCAGGGTATGGCTACACCTTC.

The chain recombines TRBV29-1 with TRBJ2-5, with TRBD1 matching 8 bases. Trimming cost V 4 bases and J 3 bases; bases outside gene matches: 4. The CDR3 sequence is 13 residues long. From germline, CDR1 is SQVTM and CDR2 ANQGSEA. The DNA for the CDR3 is TGCAGCGTTGGCGGGGACAGGAAAGAGACCCAGTACTTC. Translating it yields CSVGGDRKETQYF.

The chain is built from TRBV19 and TRBJ1-5, with TRBD1 matching 8 bases. V lost 6 bases to trimming and J lost 3 bases; unmatched junction nucleotides: 7. Germline-derived CDR1 and CDR2 are LNHDA and SQIVND (reference sequence). This CDR3 contains 15 residues. CDR3 residues: CASRPQGDFNQPQHF. The DNA of the CDR3 is TGTGCCAGTAGGCCACAGGGGGACTTCAATCAGCCCCAGCATTTT.

Here the CDR3 DNA reads TGCGCCAGCAGCTTACCCCGGGACAGGTCGGGAAGCTCCTACAATGAGCAGTTCTTC. Its protein product is CASSLPRDRSGSSYNEQFF. The rearrangement uses TRBV5-1 and TRBJ2-1; 8 nucleotides line up with TRBD1. This CDR3 is 19 amino acids long. Trimming cost V 2 bases and J 0 bases; bases outside gene matches: 13. The germline V gene encodes CDR1 SGHRS and CDR2 YFSETQ. The variable domain in full, with the rest retrieved from reference TRBV5-1 and TRBJ2-1, is KAGVTQTPRYLIKTRGQQVTLSCSPISGHRSVSWYQQTPGQGLQFLFEYFSETQRNKGNFPGRFSGRQFSNSRSEMNVSTLELGDSALYLCASSLPRDRSGSSYNEQFFGPGTRLTVL.

This chain joins TRBV24-1 and TRBJ2-5; 7 nucleotides match TRBD1. This CDR3 has 13 residues. The germline gives CDR1 KGHDR, CDR2 SFDVKD. The J segment lost 1 base and the V segment lost 7 bases, leaving 2 bases of the junction unmatched. The CDR3, as DNA: TGTGCCACCAGACGGGACAGCCAAGAGACCCAGTACTTC. It is translated as CATRRDSQETQYF.

The chain is built from TRBV2 and TRBJ1-4; a possible D gene is TRBD1 (5 bases). Germline lookup yields CDR1 SNHLY and CDR2 FYNNEI. The V end was cut by 2 bases, the J end by 8 bases, with 15 bases between. The CDR3 covers 15 residues. The DNA of the CDR3 is TGTGCCAGCAGTGAATCGAACGGGGGTTGGGAAAAACTGTTTTTT. Protein product: CASSESNGGWEKLFF.

This clone was detected only once. The gene calls are TRBV27 and TRBJ2-7; D remains unclear. The V gene's germline CDR1 is MNHEY and CDR2 SMNVEV (reference sequence). Trimming removed 8 bases from V and 3 bases from J, with 14 bases in between. There are 13 residues in the CDR3. CDR3 DNA sequence: TGTGCCAGCGGGCCTAGGATGGGCTACGAGCAGTACTTC. It translates to CASGPRMGYEQYF.

The rearrangement links TRBV4-1 to TRBJ2-7, with TRBD2 matching over 14 bases. The V segment lost 0 bases and the J segment 2 bases; nucleotides outside the gene matches: 12. The CDR3 has 20 residues. Germline V gene lookup returns CDR1 MGHRA and CDR2 YSYEKL. The CDR3 is CASSQERAGTSGGEAYEQYF. CDR3 bases: TGCGCCAGCAGCCAAGAAAGAGCCGGGACTAGCGGGGGAGAGGCCTACGAGCAGTACTTC.

This clone was recorded once. The V gene is TRBV29-1, the J gene TRBJ1-5; no firm D call. The CDR3 runs 13 residues. Germline values: CDR1 SQVTM, CDR2 ANQGSEA. Trimming stripped 5 bases from V and 3 bases from J, with 11 bases between. The CDR3 region is CSVLAQANQPQHF. The DNA of the CDR3 is TGCAGCGTTCTCGCCCAGGCCAATCAGCCCCAGCATTTT.

This clone was detected once. The rearrangement links TRBV11-3 to TRBJ2-7, with D unresolved. In germline, CDR1 is SGHNT, CDR2 YENEEA. V gave up 3 bases and J gave up 1 base, with 10 bases separating them. The CDR3 is 14 residues long. The CDR3 DNA reads as TGTGCCAGCAGCTTGACCGGGTCTTCCTACGAGCAGTACTTC. It specifies CASSLTGSSYEQYF.

The chain links TRBV7-2 to TRBJ1-6; no clear D gene. V was cut by 5 bases and J by 7 bases, with 15 bases left in between. The CDR3 loop spans 15 amino acids. Looked up from germline, CDR1 is SGHTA and CDR2 is FQGNSA. The CDR3 DNA is TGTGCCAGCAGCGCCGGCCGGGGTCGCAATTCACCCCTCCACTTT. Its protein product is CASSAGRGRNSPLHF.

This clone was seen just once. The rearrangement links TRBV6-2 or TRBV6-3 to TRBJ2-7, with 8 positions matching TRBD2. V trimming: 5 bases; J trimming: 6 bases; junction bases outside the gene matches: 9. The CDR3 runs 14 residues. Germline values: CDR1 MNHEY, CDR2 SVGEGT. The CDR3 spells CASSRGGTAGEQYF. DNA for the CDR3: TGTGCCAGCAGTCGGGGGGGAACGGCGGGCGAGCAGTACTTC.

This clone was seen just once. V gene TRBV5-4 combines with J gene TRBJ1-1; D ambiguous. V lost 4 bases to trimming and J lost 4 bases, with 11 bases between them. The CDR3 spans 13 residues. Germline-derived CDR1 and CDR2 are SGHNT and YYREEE (reference sequence). CDR3 coding DNA: TGTGCCAGCAGCCCCCTAACGGGCACTGAAGCTTTCTTT. This codes for CASSPLTGTEAFF.

The V gene is TRBV27, the J gene TRBJ2-2; the D is unclear. The V gene's germline CDR1 is MNHEY and CDR2 SMNVEV (reference sequence). This CDR3 has 12 residues. V was pared by 5 bases and J by 1 base, with 2 bases between. The CDR3 nucleotides are TGTGCCAGCAGTGAGAACACCGGGGAGCTGTTTTTT. It yields the protein CASSENTGELFF.

A single count supports this clone. The chain combines TRBV5-1 with TRBJ2-7; maybe TRBD1 (6 bases). Between the trimmed V and J ends, which lost 0 bases and 2 bases, there was a span of 12 bases. CDR1 and CDR2 (germline): SGHRS, YFSETQ. There are 15 residues in the CDR3. CDR3 DNA: TGCGCCAGCAGCTTGGATATCTCAGGGGCCTACGAGCAGTACTTC. This translates into CASSLDISGAYEQYF.

This clone was observed a handful of times. V gene TRBV7-8 combines with J gene TRBJ1-6, with TRBD1 identical over 7 bases. The CDR3 contains 15 residues. The ends lost 4 bases at V and 9 bases at J; junction bases unmatched: 9. Germline V gene sequence: CDR1 SGHVS, CDR2 FQNEAQ. The CDR3 nucleotides read TGTGCCAGCAGCTCACCGACAGGGTTGGGTTCACCCCTCCACTTT. Its protein product is CASSSPTGLGSPLHF.

This clone was counted once. The chain employs TRBV7-6 and TRBJ1-1; no definite D call. The CDR3 runs 16 residues. Germline V lookup: CDR1 SGHVS, CDR2 FNYEAQ. Trimming pared 3 bases from V and 0 bases from J, leaving 14 bases between. The CDR3 region is CASSFLGTLMNTEAFF. For the CDR3, the DNA is TGTGCCAGCAGCTTCTTAGGAACCTTAATGAACACTGAAGCTTTCTTT. Combining the CDR3 with reference TRBV7-6 and TRBJ1-1 gives the whole variable domain GAGVSQSPRYKVTKRGQDVALRCDPISGHVSLYWYRQALGQGPEFLTYFNYEAQQDKSGLPNDRFSAERPEGSISTLTIQRTEQRDSAMYRCASSFLGTLMNTEAFFGQGTRLTVV.

The V gene is TRBV9, the J gene TRBJ2-1, with a possible D match to TRBD2 (6 bases). The CDR3 totals 18 residues. Trimming removed 2 bases at V and 0 bases at J, with 18 bases between. The germline CDR1 and CDR2 sequences are SGDLS and YYNGEE. The chain's CDR3 is CASSVLRWDCFSYNEQFF. The CDR3 DNA is TGTGCCAGCAGCGTCCTCAGATGGGACTGCTTCTCCTACAATGAGCAGTTCTTC.